The source of this T cell receptor (beta chain) is a study of shared clonotypes between healthy human individuals. Study details: CD4 naive and CD4 memory each took three plates per donor, while CD8 naive took two and CD8 memory one. Study-wide findings and caveats: Memory subsets generally showed lower estimated richness than naive subsets.

Assay used: immunoSEQ multiplex PCR; TCRdb lists only in-frame clones, some missing. The data show some 2.1 million clones, with just over 90% seen just once and 1.5% to 2% held by the top ten. Germline values: CDR1 SGHAT, CDR2 FQNNGV. V was pared by 5 bases and J by 3 bases, with 10 bases between. The CDR3 sequence is 13 residues long. In regard to this clone: The antigen is not known.

Cells designated naive CD8 were CD45RO-negative and were positively selected for CCR7, with terminally differentiated effector memory CD45RA+ cells excluded. The receptor was isolated from a man aged 18 to 30 in good health. Some clones in this sample may be carry-over from other donors' samples. The V and J genes are TRBV11-2 and TRBJ1-1; D is uncertain. The specimen sequenced was naive CD8+ T cells from PBMCs. DNA for the CDR3: TGTGCCAGCAGCCGTACACCTTACACTGAAGCTTTCTTT. Residues: CASSRTPYTEAFF. The full variable domain, rest sourced from reference TRBV11-2 and TRBJ1-1, is EAGVAQSPRYKIIEKRQSVAFWCNPISGHATLYWYQQILGQGPKLLIQFQNNGVVDDSQLPKDRFSAERLKGVDSTLKIQPAKLEDSAVYLCASSRTPYTEAFFGQGTRLTVV.